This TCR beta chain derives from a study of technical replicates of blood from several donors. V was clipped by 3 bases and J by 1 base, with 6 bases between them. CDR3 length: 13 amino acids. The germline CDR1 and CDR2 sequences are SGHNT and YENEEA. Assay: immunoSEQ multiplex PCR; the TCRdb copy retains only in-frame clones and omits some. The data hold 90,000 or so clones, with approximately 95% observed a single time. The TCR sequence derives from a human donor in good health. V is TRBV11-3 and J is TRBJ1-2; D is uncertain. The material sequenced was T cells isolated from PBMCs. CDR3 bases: TGTGCCAGCAGCTTTGGCCATAACTATGGCTACACCTTC. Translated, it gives CASSFGHNYGYTF.